Shown below are 21 T cell receptor gamma chains from a single sample sequenced in a study of Vδ1+ human thymocytes. Their target antigens are unknown. Study-wide results and limits: Thymic TRG and TRD repertoires appeared highly polyclonal, with Gaussian CDR3 length distributions.

Extracted RNA was reverse transcribed into cDNA. Multiplex PCR used pooled V-gene forward primers and a constant-region reverse primer to amplify CDR3s. TCRdb repeated clone calling on the multiplex PCR reads with CATT. This table has 20,000 to 25,000 gamma-chain clones, 12% to 15% appearing once. The sample comprised Vdelta1+ gamma-delta thymocytes from the thymus. Subset described: FACS-sorted CD3+ TCRalphabeta- TCRVdelta1+ TCRVdelta2- thymocytes. The source of these receptors is a child in the first two years of life who had congenital heart surgery.

This clone was seen a few times. The chain joins TRGV4 to TRGJ1 or TRGJ2. With V trimmed by 0 bases and J by 0 bases, 5 bases remained unmatched. Germline values: CDR1 EGSTGY, CDR2 YDSYTSSV. The CDR3 is made up of 15 amino acids. CDR3 DNA sequence: TGTGCCACCTGGGATGGGGATTTGAATTATTATAAGAAACTCTTT. Translating gives CATWDGDLNYYKKLF.

This clone was counted only a few times. This chain connects TRGV2 to TRGJ1 or TRGJ2. The J segment lost 6 bases and the V segment lost 2 bases, leaving 7 bases of the junction unmatched. Germline CDR1 and CDR2: EGSNGY and YDSYNSKV. The CDR3 covers 13 residues. The DNA of the CDR3 is TGTGCCACCTGGGACGAGACGATTTATAAGAAACTCTTT. Encoded protein: CATWDETIYKKLF.

The genes are TRGV5 and TRGJ1 or TRGJ2. The CDR3 is 13 residues long. Germline V lookup: CDR1 VINAFY, CDR2 YDVSNSKD. V shed 1 base, J shed 3 bases, and the junction held 3 bases outside the gene matches. The CDR3 DNA follows: TGTGCCACCTGGGACAGCAGTTATTATAAGAAACTCTTT. It yields the protein CATWDSSYYKKLF.

The chain couples TRGV4 to TRGJP1. Trimming removed 4 bases from V and 3 bases from J; junction bases left unmatched: 14. There are 17 residues in the CDR3. Germline loops: CDR1 EGSTGY, CDR2 YDSYTSSV. The CDR3 DNA follows: TGTGCCACCTGGGACGATCCTGGTTCGGCCACTGGTTGGTTCAAGATATTT. Its translation: CATWDDPGSATGWFKIF.

This chain joins TRGV4 and TRGJ1 or TRGJ2. Trimming cost V 3 bases and J 10 bases; bases outside gene matches: 6. The CDR3 contains 11 residues. Germline V gene data show CDR1 as EGSTGY and CDR2 as YDSYTSSV. CDR3 residues: CATWDRRKKLF. In DNA form, the CDR3 reads TGTGCCACCTGGGATCGTCGGAAGAAACTCTTT.

Points on this clone: This sample also contains other DNA sequences that code for the same CDR3. The chain has TRGV8 and TRGJP1. In germline, CDR1 is VENAVY, CDR2 YDSYNSRV. V lost 4 bases to trimming and J lost 0 bases; unmatched junction nucleotides: 2. CDR3 length equals 14 residues. The CDR3 DNA follows: TGTGCCACCTGGGACCATACCACTGGTTGGTTCAAGATATTT. It specifies CATWDHTTGWFKIF.

The table lists this clone with a few counts. In the same sample, other DNA sequences code for this CDR3. The chain is built from TRGV4 and TRGJ1 or TRGJ2. The germline CDR1 and CDR2 sequences are EGSTGY and YDSYTSSV. J gave up 4 bases and V 0 bases, and 3 bases lay outside the gene matches. This CDR3 comprises 13 residues. The CDR3 DNA is TGTGCCACCTGGGATGGGGGGTATTATAAGAAACTCTTT. Its protein is CATWDGGYYKKLF.

As to this clone: At one boundary the junction diverges from the germline segment, which might be a read error. The chain carries TRGV9 and TRGJ1 or TRGJ2. The germline CDR1 and CDR2 sequences are GITISATS and ISYDGTV (reference sequence). The CDR3 loop spans 16 amino acids. DNA for the CDR3: TGTGCCTTGTGGGAGGTGCGGACCGTGAATCATTATAAGAAACTCTTT. This gives the protein CALWEVRTVNHYKKLF.

This clone turned up a few times. The chain employs TRGV4 and TRGJ1 or TRGJ2. The germline gives CDR1 EGSTGY, CDR2 YDSYTSSV. The CDR3 spans 13 residues. Unmatched junction bases numbered 9, after V lost 6 bases and J lost 4 bases. Here the CDR3 reads CATWNAYYYKKLF. For the CDR3, the DNA is TGTGCCACCTGGAATGCATACTATTATAAGAAACTCTTT.

To note about this clone: At the DNA level, this CDR3 is encoded by other sequences in the same sample as well. This sequence joins TRGV3 and TRGJ1 or TRGJ2. CDR1 and CDR2 from the germline V gene are VTNTFY and YDVSTARD (reference sequence). The CDR3 length is 15 residues. Unmatched junction bases numbered 7, after V lost 0 bases and J lost 2 bases. CDR3 loop: CATWDRPGDYYKKLF. CDR3 in DNA: TGTGCCACCTGGGACAGGCCCGGGGATTATTATAAGAAACTCTTT.

V usage is TRGV9 and J usage is TRGJ1 or TRGJ2. Per the germline V gene, CDR1 is GITISATS and CDR2 is ISYDGTV (reference sequence). The V gene end was trimmed by 5 bases and the J gene end by 6 bases; junction bases not matched to a gene: 4. The CDR3 sequence is 11 residues long. The CDR3 here is CALWGGYKKLF. CDR3 nucleotides: TGTGCCTTGTGGGGCGGTTATAAGAAACTCTTT.

The sample holds a few counts of this clone. Other DNA sequences in this sample translate to the same CDR3. The V gene is TRGV2, the J gene TRGJ1 or TRGJ2. The germline V gene encodes CDR1 EGSNGY and CDR2 YDSYNSKV. This CDR3 is 12 amino acids long. J was trimmed by 8 bases and V by 0 bases; bases with no gene match: 4. The CDR3 nucleotides read TGTGCCACCTGGGACGGGGCTAATAAGAAACTCTTT. Encoded protein: CATWDGANKKLF.

This clone was picked up a small number of times. The chain uses TRGV3 and TRGJ1 or TRGJ2. The junction had 19 bases not matched to a gene; V was cut back by 0 bases and J by 8 bases. The CDR3 runs 17 residues. Looked up from germline, CDR1 is VTNTFY and CDR2 is YDVSTARD (reference sequence). This chain's CDR3 is CATWDRPNGVSGHKKLF. CDR3 bases: TGTGCCACCTGGGACAGGCCTAACGGAGTGTCGGGTCATAAGAAACTCTTT.

This clone was recorded a few times. Other nucleotide sequences in the sample specify the same CDR3. The rearrangement links TRGV2 to TRGJ1 or TRGJ2. Unmatched junction bases numbered 6, after V lost 0 bases and J lost 4 bases. Germline CDR1 reads EGSNGY; CDR2 reads YDSYNSKV. CDR3 length equals 14 residues. CDR3: CATWDGQGYYKKLF. The CDR3 DNA reads as TGTGCCACCTGGGACGGGCAGGGATATTATAAGAAACTCTTT.

Only a few counts were recorded for this clone. The V gene is TRGV9, the J gene TRGJ1 or TRGJ2. Germline V gene data show CDR1 as GITISATS and CDR2 as ISYDGTV (reference sequence). The CDR3 runs 15 residues. The ends lost 0 bases at V and 4 bases at J; junction bases unmatched: 9. The CDR3 nucleotides read TGTGCCTTGTGGGAGGTGCAGCACGAATATTATAAGAAACTCTTT. Protein: CALWEVQHEYYKKLF.

This clone showed up just a few times. The same CDR3 arises from other DNA sequences in this sample as well. The chain uses TRGV5 and TRGJ1 or TRGJ2. Germline CDR1 is VINAFY and CDR2 is YDVSNSKD. V trimming: 0 bases; J trimming: 2 bases; junction bases outside the gene matches: 4. The CDR3 is made up of 14 amino acids. The CDR3 region has the DNA TGTGCCACCTGGGACAGGCCTTATTATTATAAGAAACTCTTT. As protein: CATWDRPYYYKKLF.

This clone was detected a few times. V and J are TRGV8 and TRGJ1 or TRGJ2. The CDR3 length is 15 residues. V lost 1 base and J lost 1; bases outside the gene matches: 7. Germline assignment: CDR1 VENAVY and CDR2 YDSYNSRV. The chain's CDR3 is CATWDSTSNYYKKLF. In nucleotides, the CDR3 is TGTGCCACCTGGGATAGCACAAGTAATTATTATAAGAAACTCTTT.

Comments on this clone: A much larger clone is a single base away; this may be a read error. Other DNA sequences in the same sample also yield this CDR3. The chain joins TRGV2 to TRGJ1 or TRGJ2. Germline V gene data show CDR1 as EGSNGY and CDR2 as YDSYNSKV. This CDR3 comprises 12 residues. V was pared by 0 bases and J by 8 bases, with 4 bases of the junction left unmatched. The CDR3 DNA reads TGTGCCACCTGGGACGGGCATCATAAGAAACTCTTT. Its translation: CATWDGHHKKLF.

This clone was seen a few times. One junction end does not reproduce the germline sequence, and a read error may be involved. V gene TRGV4 combines with J gene TRGJ1 or TRGJ2. Germline V gives CDR1 EGSTGY, CDR2 YDSYTSSV. This CDR3 is built from 12 residues. Written as DNA, the CDR3 is TGTGCCACCTGGGGTGGGCCCGATAAGAAACTCTTT. Translated: CATWGGPDKKLF.

This chain joins TRGV4 and TRGJ1 or TRGJ2. CDR3 size: 11 residues. Germline trimming cut 10 bases from V and 8 bases from J; bases unmatched to any gene: 11. CDR1 is EGSTGY and CDR2 is YDSYTSSV in the germline V gene. For the CDR3, the DNA is TGTGCCACGGGGGGACTAGATAAGAAACTCTTT. Its protein product is CATGGLDKKLF.

On this clone: An end of the junction differs from the germline gene, which may be a read error. J is TRGJ1 or TRGJ2 and V is TRGV4. CDR1 is EGSTGY and CDR2 is YDSYTSSV in the germline V gene. CDR3 size: 15 residues. The CDR3 DNA sequence: TGTGCCACCTGGAATGGGCCTCGCCCTTATTATAAGAAACTCTTT. Translating gives CATWNGPRPYYKKLF.